The clone carrying this T cell receptor beta chain showed up just a few times. The time point was: persistent/refractory GD, antithyroid drugs over 5 years with positive TRAb. From PBMCs, RNA was extracted and then used to make the TCR library. To make TCR beta libraries, researchers used iRepertoire HTBI primers and Arm-PCR of CDR3 regions. MiXCR, applied by TCRdb to the multiplex PCR reads, yields one record per CDR3 protein. This table has around 460,000 distinct CDR3 sequences, approximately 23% appearing once. CDR1 is SEHNR and CDR2 is FQNEAQ in the germline V gene (reference sequence). V lost 6 bases and J lost 1, with 22 bases in between. CDR3 length: 19 amino acids. These data originate in a study of regulatory T cells in long-lasting Graves disease. As for the study in general: Over 5 years of antithyroid drugs plus positive TSH receptor antibodies defined persistent Graves' disease.

The rearrangement links TRBV7-9 to TRBJ2-6, with a weak D call TRBD2 (7 bases). The TCR was taken from a female donor with Graves disease. The specimen comprised peripheral blood mononuclear cells (PBMCs), sampled when the disease was refractory, from a patient treated with antithyroid drugs. The CDR3 sequence is CASRLGGRKKKSGANVLTF. The CDR3 DNA is TGTGCCAGCAGGCTCGGGGGGCGCAAAAAAAAGTCTGGGGCCAACGTCCTGACTTTC.